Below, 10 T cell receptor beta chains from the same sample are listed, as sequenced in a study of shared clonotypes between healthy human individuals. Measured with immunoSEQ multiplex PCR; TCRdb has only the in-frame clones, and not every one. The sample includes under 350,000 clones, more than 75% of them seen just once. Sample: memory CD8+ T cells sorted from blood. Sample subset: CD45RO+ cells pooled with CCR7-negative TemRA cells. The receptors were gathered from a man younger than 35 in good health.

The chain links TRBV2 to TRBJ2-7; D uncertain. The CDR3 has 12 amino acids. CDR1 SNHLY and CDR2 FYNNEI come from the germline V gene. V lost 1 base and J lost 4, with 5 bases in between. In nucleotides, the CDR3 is TGTGCCAGCAGTGAAGGCGGTTACGAGCAGTACTTC. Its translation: CASSEGGYEQYF.

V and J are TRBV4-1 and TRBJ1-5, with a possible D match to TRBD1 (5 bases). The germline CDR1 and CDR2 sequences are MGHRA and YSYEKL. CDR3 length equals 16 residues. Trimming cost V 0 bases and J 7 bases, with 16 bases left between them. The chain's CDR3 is CASSQEWLGRGQPQHF. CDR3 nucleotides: TGCGCCAGCAGCCAAGAGTGGCTGGGGCGAGGACAGCCCCAGCATTTT.

The CDR3 loop reads CASSAVYPDTNEKLFF. In nucleotides, the CDR3 is TGTGCCAGCAGCGCGGTTTATCCTGACACTAATGAAAAACTGTTTTTT. The V and J genes are TRBV7-9 and TRBJ1-4; no clear D gene. The length of the CDR3 is 16 residues. Germline CDR1 is SEHNR and CDR2 is FQNEAQ (reference sequence). Trimming took 5 bases from V and 2 from J, leaving 15 bases between them.

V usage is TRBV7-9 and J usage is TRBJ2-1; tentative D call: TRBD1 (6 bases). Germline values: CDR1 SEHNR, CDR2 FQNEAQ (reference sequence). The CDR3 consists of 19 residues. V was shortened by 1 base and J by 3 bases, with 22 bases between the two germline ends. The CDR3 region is CASSLGVSDSAPNYNEQFF. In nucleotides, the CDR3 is TGTGCCAGCAGCTTAGGGGTTTCGGACAGCGCTCCTAACTACAATGAGCAGTTCTTC.

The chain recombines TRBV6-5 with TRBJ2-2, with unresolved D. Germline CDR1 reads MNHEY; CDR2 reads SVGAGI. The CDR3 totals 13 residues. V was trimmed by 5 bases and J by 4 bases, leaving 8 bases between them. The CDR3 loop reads CASSLQGTGELFF. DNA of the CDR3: TGTGCCAGCAGTCTGCAAGGCACCGGGGAGCTGTTTTTT.

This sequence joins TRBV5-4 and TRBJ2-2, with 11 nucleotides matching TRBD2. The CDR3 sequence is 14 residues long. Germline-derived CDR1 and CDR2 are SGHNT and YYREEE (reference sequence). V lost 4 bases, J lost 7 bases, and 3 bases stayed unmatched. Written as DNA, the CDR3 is TGTGCCAGCAGCAGACTAGCGGGAAGCGGGGAGCTGTTTTTT. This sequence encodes CASSRLAGSGELFF.

The CDR3 DNA is TGTGCCAGCAGTTGGGCAGGGGGCATCACTGAAGCTTTCTTT. As protein: CASSWAGGITEAFF. This chain uses TRBV6-5 with TRBJ1-1; 8 nucleotides line up with TRBD1. Germline V gene sequence: CDR1 MNHEY, CDR2 SVGAGI. This CDR3 has 14 residues. Unmatched junction bases numbered 5, after V lost 4 bases and J lost 4 bases.

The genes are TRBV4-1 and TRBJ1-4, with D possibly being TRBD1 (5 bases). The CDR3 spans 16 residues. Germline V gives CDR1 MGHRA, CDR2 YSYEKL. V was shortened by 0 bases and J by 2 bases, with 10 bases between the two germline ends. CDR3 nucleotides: TGCGCCAGCAGCCAAGAGCCTTCAGGGACTAATGAAAAACTGTTTTTT. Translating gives CASSQEPSGTNEKLFF.

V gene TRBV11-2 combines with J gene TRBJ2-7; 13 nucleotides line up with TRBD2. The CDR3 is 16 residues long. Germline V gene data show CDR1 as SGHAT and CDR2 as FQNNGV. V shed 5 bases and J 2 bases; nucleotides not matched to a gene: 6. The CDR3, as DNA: TGTGCCAGCAGCGAAGGACTAGCGGGGGCAACCTACGAGCAGTACTTC. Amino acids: CASSEGLAGATYEQYF.

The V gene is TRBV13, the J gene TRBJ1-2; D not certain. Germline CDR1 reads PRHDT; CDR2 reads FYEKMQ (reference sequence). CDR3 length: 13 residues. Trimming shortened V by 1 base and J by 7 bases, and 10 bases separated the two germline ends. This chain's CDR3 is CASSLEAGTGYTF. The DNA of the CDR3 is TGTGCCAGCAGCTTAGAGGCAGGTACTGGCTACACCTTC.